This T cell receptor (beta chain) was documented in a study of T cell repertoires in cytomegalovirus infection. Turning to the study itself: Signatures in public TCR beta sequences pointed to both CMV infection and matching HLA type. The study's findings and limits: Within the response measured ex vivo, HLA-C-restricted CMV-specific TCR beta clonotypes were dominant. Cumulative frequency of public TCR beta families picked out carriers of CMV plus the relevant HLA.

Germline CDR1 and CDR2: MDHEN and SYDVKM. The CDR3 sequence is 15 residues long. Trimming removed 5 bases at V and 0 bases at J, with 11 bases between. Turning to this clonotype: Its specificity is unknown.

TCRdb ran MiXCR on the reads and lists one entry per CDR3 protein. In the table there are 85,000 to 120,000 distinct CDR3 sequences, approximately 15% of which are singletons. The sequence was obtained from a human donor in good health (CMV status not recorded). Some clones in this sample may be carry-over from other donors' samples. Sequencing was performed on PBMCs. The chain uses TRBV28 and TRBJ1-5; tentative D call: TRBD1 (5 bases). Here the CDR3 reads CASSGTAVSNQPQHF. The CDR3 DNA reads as TGTGCCAGCAGTGGGACGGCGGTTAGCAATCAGCCCCAGCATTTT.